A selection of T cell receptor beta chains follows, all from one sample in a study of T-cell memory formation after mild COVID-19. Each CDR3 protein gets one entry after TCRdb re-called the 5' RACE reads with MiXCR. The sample shows more than 300,000 distinct CDR3 sequences, 20% to 25% of them seen only once. Sequencing was carried out using PBMCs or a T cell subset sorted from them (not recorded which). These receptors were taken from a man between 18 and 29 years old who had mild COVID-19 (a few samples of this study predate the infection). Cell type and time point are not known. CDR3s leave out the opening cysteine and the closing phenylalanine or tryptophan. Expanded clones are given a class, and other clones once, few, many or no size at all.

V gene,clone size,CDR3 protein
TRBV10-3,few,AISQNTGAGQPQH
TRBV6-5,few,ASRATTNYGYT
TRBV7-3,-,ASSLRASFSRATNVNTEAF
TRBV28,few,ASSLMAEGVHQPQH
TRBV10-3,-,AIWSGGTEAF
TRBV7-2,few,ASSLGGVSASPLH
TRBV27,few,ASSSGPVYGYT
TRBV4-1,-,ASSQDPGATDTQY
TRBV9,-,ASSVGVTNQPQH
TRBV18,few,ASSPVAGDTEAF
TRBV5-1,few,ASSLGEVEIGQY
TRBV29-1,-,SVRTGGTFSGANVLT